A single TCR beta chain is shown here with its context. As handled by the study authors: Amplification from reference gene primers served as the basis for estimated nucleated cell counts. Assay: immunoSEQ multiplex PCR; the TCRdb copy retains only in-frame clones and omits some. That table gives V, J and clone size, and the DNA gave D and trimming. The repertoire holds about 200,000 clones, with approximately 88% as singletons. This sample stems from a study of blood T cell repertoires in COVID-19. Study-level information: Sites across the United States, Italy and Spain contributed samples from acute and convalescent COVID-19. Nucleic acid was either cDNA or gDNA, and it came from T cells, B-cell-depleted T cells, or PBMCs.

The CDR3 covers 13 residues. The V end lost 5 bases, the J end lost 9 bases, and 15 bases lay between the germline ends. The sample consisted of peripheral blood. V gene TRBV12-3 or TRBV12-4 combines with J gene TRBJ2-3, with D perhaps matching TRBD2 (5 bases). The clonotype originates from a man in his forties with acute or convalescent COVID-19. The DNA for the CDR3 is TGTGCCAGCAGTCTTGGCCGCTCGGGGACGCAGTATTTT. Encoded protein: CASSLGRSGTQYF.